This TCR beta chain was obtained from a study of patients and donors after allogeneic stem cell transplantation. The germline V gene encodes CDR1 MDHEN and CDR2 SYDVKM. V lost 3 bases to trimming and J lost 4 bases, with 21 bases between them. This CDR3 is built from 17 residues. This clonotype has a handful of counts. TCRdb re-derived calls from the RT-PCR reads in MiXCR, one entry per CDR3 protein. The table has 98,000 or so distinct CDR3 sequences, about a third seen once. J is TRBJ1-2 and V is TRBV28, with D perhaps matching TRBD1 (6 bases). The sample taken for sequencing was blood, either unsorted or a sorted T cell fraction (not recorded which). The sequence derives from a human donor who was either an allogeneic HSCT recipient or a stem cell or donor lymphocyte infusion donor (not recorded which). It is not recorded whose cells these are; they may come from a transplant donor. The CDR3 spells CASSLYWGASPSYGYTF. As DNA, the CDR3 is TGTGCCAGCAGTTTGTATTGGGGGGCTTCACCAAGCTATGGCTACACCTTC.